A single sample gave rise to the 16 T cell receptor beta chains below, sequenced in a study of blood T cell repertoires in COVID-19. Sequenced by immunoSEQ multiplex PCR; TCRdb stores in-frame clones only, minus some. Here the sample spans some 120,000 clones, 75% to 90% being singletons. Sample: peripheral blood. These receptors all stem from a woman aged 80 or over with COVID-19, enrolled during active disease.

The chain combines TRBV11-3 with TRBJ2-7; a weak D match, TRBD1 (6 bases). Germline CDR1 SGHNT, CDR2 YENEEA. Trimming cost V 7 bases and J 2 bases, with 15 bases left between them. The CDR3 is 14 residues long. In DNA form, the CDR3 reads TGTGCCAGCACCATTGACAGGTCCCCCTACGAGCAGTACTTC. Its protein product is CASTIDRSPYEQYF.

The rearrangement joins TRBV2 to TRBJ2-7; perhaps TRBD1 as D (6 bases). The ends were cut back, 6 bases at V and 7 bases at J, with 19 bases in the middle. The CDR3 is made up of 14 amino acids. Germline assignment: CDR1 SNHLY and CDR2 FYNNEI. The CDR3 reads CASRQTGDVGEQYF. CDR3 bases: TGTGCCAGCAGACAGACAGGTGACGTTGGTGAGCAGTACTTC. Variable domain in full (rest from reference TRBV2 and TRBJ2-7): EPEVTQTPSHQVTQMGQEVILRCVPISNHLYFYWYRQILGQKVEFLVSFYNNEISEKSEIFDDQFSVERPDGSNFTLKIRSTKLEDSAMYFCASRQTGDVGEQYFGPGTRLTVT.

This rearrangement joins TRBV19 to TRBJ2-1; 9 bases line up with TRBD1. V was clipped by 5 bases and J by 4 bases; unmatched bases: 12. The CDR3 totals 17 residues. CDR1 is LNHDA and CDR2 is SQIVND in the germline V gene (reference sequence). CDR3 nucleotides: TGTGCCAGTAGTCCAAGGACAGGGGCTCTCGAATACAATGAGCAGTTCTTC. Encoded protein: CASSPRTGALEYNEQFF.

This clone was observed a single time. The rearrangement uses TRBV20-1 and TRBJ2-5, with 7 bases that match TRBD2. V was clipped by 3 bases and J by 5 bases; unmatched bases: 12. The V gene's germline CDR1 is DFQATT and CDR2 SNEGSKA (reference sequence). The CDR3 loop spans 15 amino acids. CDR3 protein: CSASQSGVGMETQYF. In DNA, the CDR3 is TGCAGTGCTAGTCAAAGCGGGGTCGGGATGGAGACCCAGTACTTC.

The chain carries TRBV7-2 and TRBJ2-2; TRBD2 matches 8 bases. With 3 bases clipped from V and 0 bases from J, the junction kept 0 bases outside the gene matches. The CDR3 covers 15 residues. The V gene's germline CDR1 is SGHTA and CDR2 FQGNSA. This chain's CDR3 is CASSFSGANTGELFF. The CDR3 bases are TGTGCCAGCAGCTTTAGCGGGGCGAACACCGGGGAGCTGTTTTTT. Full variable domain (rest looked up from reference TRBV7-2 and TRBJ2-2): GAGVSQSPSNKVTEKGKDVELRCDPISGHTALYWYRQSLGQGLEFLIYFQGNSAPDKSGLPSDRFSAERTGGSVSTLTIQRTQQEDSAVYLCASSFSGANTGELFFGEGSRLTVL.

This clone came up a few times. This chain connects TRBV2 to TRBJ1-6; possibly TRBD1 for D (5 bases). Germline V gene lookup returns CDR1 SNHLY and CDR2 FYNNEI. The CDR3 extends over 14 amino acids. Between the trimmed V and J ends, which lost 8 bases and 7 bases, there was a span of 15 bases. The CDR3 protein is CASAGASRNSPLHF. CDR3 sequence (DNA): TGTGCCAGCGCTGGGGCCTCCAGGAATTCACCCCTCCACTTT.

This chain joins TRBV13 and TRBJ1-2; D remains unclear. The CDR3 contains 12 residues. V was trimmed by 0 bases and J by 5 bases, leaving 4 bases between them. Germline V CDR1 and CDR2: PRHDT, FYEKMQ (reference sequence). The CDR3 DNA follows: TGTGCCAGCAGCTTAGGCCTGTATGGCTACACCTTC. Residues: CASSLGLYGYTF. Complete variable domain (other parts from reference TRBV13 and TRBJ1-2): AAGVIQSPRHLIKEKRETATLKCYPIPRHDTVYWYQQGPGQDPQFLISFYEKMQSDKGSIPDRFSAQQFSDYHSELNMSSLELGDSALYFCASSLGLYGYTFGSGTRLTVV.

This clone occurred once. The V call is TRBV2, the J call TRBJ2-1, with D perhaps TRBD1 (5 bases). CDR1 SNHLY and CDR2 FYNNEI come from the germline V gene. Deletions cut 7 bases from V and 3 bases from J, with 10 bases between. The CDR3 spans 13 residues. The CDR3 DNA follows: TGTGCCAGCACAGACAGAGACTACAATGAGCAGTTCTTC. Amino acid sequence: CASTDRDYNEQFF.

This clone has a handful of counts. The chain has TRBV21-1 and TRBJ1-5; TRBD1 reflects the table's D call only, with no check against the DNA. TRBV21-1 is a pseudogene locus. The CDR3 runs 19 residues. The CDR3 DNA reads TGTGCCAGCAGCAAAGGCTTCACCGGGACACCGTATAGCAATCAGCCCCAGCATTTT. As protein: CASSKGFTGTPYSNQPQHF.

The chain recombines TRBV9 with TRBJ2-2, with 8 bases lining up with TRBD1. Germline CDR1 reads SGDLS; CDR2 reads YYNGEE. V was pared by 3 bases and J by 4 bases, with 2 bases of the junction left unmatched. This CDR3 spans 14 amino acids. The CDR3 protein is CASSATGATGELFF. The CDR3 DNA reads as TGTGCCAGCAGCGCGACAGGGGCCACCGGGGAGCTGTTTTTT.

This clone was picked up one time. The chain combines TRBV19 with TRBJ2-1; the D gene is possibly TRBD2 (5 bases). CDR1 and CDR2 from the germline V gene are LNHDA and SQIVND (reference sequence). The CDR3 is made up of 14 amino acids. Trimming removed 3 bases from V and 8 bases from J, with 14 bases in between. The CDR3: CASSINMGSDEQFF. The CDR3 nucleotides read TGTGCCAGTAGTATTAACATGGGTAGCGATGAGCAGTTCTTC.

The CDR3 nucleotides read TGTGCCAGCAGTCATCCGGGACTTTGGACAGATACGCAGTATTTT. It codes for CASSHPGLWTDTQYF. The V gene is TRBV27, the J gene TRBJ2-3, with D possibly matching TRBD2 (6 bases). Looked up from germline, CDR1 is MNHEY and CDR2 is SMNVEV (reference sequence). V was clipped by 5 bases and J by 3 bases, with 15 bases between them. CDR3 length: 15 residues.

The chain recombines TRBV6-2 or TRBV6-3 with TRBJ2-5; the match to TRBD1 covers 8 bases. V lost 6 bases, J lost 4 bases, and 7 bases stayed unmatched. CDR1 and CDR2 (germline): MNHEY, SVGEGT. There are 14 residues in the CDR3. The CDR3 sequence: CASRPQGAGETQYF. DNA of the CDR3: TGTGCCAGCAGACCTCAGGGGGCGGGAGAGACCCAGTACTTC.

V is TRBV6-5 and J is TRBJ1-6; 9 bases are shared with TRBD1. Trimming removed 4 bases from V and 8 bases from J; junction bases left unmatched: 9. The CDR3 extends over 16 amino acids. Germline V gene sequence: CDR1 MNHEY, CDR2 SVGAGI. The CDR3 loop is CASSFVGTGLDSPLHF. As DNA, the CDR3 is TGTGCCAGCAGTTTCGTCGGGACAGGGTTGGATTCACCCCTCCACTTT.

This sequence joins TRBV7-9 and TRBJ2-2, with D hard to call. The CDR3 is 13 amino acids. Per the germline V gene, CDR1 is SEHNR and CDR2 is FQNEAQ (reference sequence). V dropped 5 bases and J dropped 9 bases, with 13 bases sitting between them. The CDR3 spells CASSRPANRELFF. The CDR3 region has the DNA TGTGCCAGCAGCCGTCCCGCTAACCGGGAGCTGTTTTTT.

The chain employs TRBV6-5 and TRBJ1-1, with D unresolved. Germline V lookup: CDR1 MNHEY, CDR2 SVGAGI. V was pared by 0 bases and J by 5 bases, with 7 bases between. The CDR3 is 13 amino acids. The DNA of the CDR3 is TGTGCCAGCAGTTACTCTCGGGGAACTGAAGCTTTCTTT. This translates into CASSYSRGTEAFF.